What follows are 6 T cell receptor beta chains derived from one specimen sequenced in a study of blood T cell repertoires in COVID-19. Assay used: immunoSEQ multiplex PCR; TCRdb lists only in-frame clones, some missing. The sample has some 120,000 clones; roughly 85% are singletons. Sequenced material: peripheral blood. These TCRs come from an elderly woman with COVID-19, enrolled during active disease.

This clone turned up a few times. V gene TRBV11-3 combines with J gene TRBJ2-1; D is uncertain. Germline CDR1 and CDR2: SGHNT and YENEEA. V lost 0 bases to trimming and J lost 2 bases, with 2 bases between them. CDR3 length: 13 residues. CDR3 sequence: CASSLDTYNEQFF. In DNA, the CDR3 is TGTGCCAGCAGCTTAGACACCTACAATGAGCAGTTCTTC.

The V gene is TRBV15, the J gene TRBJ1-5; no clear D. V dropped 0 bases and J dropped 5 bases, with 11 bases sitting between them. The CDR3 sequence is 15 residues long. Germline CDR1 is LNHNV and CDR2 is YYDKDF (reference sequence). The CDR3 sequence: CATSRDPGSHQPQHF. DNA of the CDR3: TGTGCCACCAGCAGAGATCCCGGGAGCCATCAGCCCCAGCATTTT.

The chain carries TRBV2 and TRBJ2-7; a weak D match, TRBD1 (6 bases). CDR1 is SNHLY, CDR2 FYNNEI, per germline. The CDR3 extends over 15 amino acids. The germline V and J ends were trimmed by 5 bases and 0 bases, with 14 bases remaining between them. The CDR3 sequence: CASSQDSLASYEQYF. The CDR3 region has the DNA TGTGCCAGCAGTCAGGACAGCCTCGCCTCCTACGAGCAGTACTTC.

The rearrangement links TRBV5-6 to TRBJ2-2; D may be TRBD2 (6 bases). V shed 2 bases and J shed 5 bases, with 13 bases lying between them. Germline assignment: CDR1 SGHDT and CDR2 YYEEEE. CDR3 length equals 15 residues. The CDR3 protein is CASSFGGAQTGELFF. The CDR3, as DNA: TGTGCCAGCAGCTTCGGGGGAGCTCAGACCGGGGAGCTGTTTTTT.

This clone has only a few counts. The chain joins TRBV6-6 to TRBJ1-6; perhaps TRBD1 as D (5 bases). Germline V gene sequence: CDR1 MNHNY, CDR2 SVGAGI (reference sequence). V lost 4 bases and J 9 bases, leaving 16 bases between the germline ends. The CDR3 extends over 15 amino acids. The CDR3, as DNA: TGTGCCAGCAGTTCCTCGGGAGGGGTGATTTCACCCCTCCACTTT. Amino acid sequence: CASSSSGGVISPLHF.

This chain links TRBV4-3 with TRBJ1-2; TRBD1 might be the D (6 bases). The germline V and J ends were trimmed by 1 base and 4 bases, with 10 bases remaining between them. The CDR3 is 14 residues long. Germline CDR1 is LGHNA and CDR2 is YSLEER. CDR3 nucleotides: TGCGCCAGCAGCCAAGCAGGGGCGGGCTATGGCTACACCTTC. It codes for CASSQAGAGYGYTF.